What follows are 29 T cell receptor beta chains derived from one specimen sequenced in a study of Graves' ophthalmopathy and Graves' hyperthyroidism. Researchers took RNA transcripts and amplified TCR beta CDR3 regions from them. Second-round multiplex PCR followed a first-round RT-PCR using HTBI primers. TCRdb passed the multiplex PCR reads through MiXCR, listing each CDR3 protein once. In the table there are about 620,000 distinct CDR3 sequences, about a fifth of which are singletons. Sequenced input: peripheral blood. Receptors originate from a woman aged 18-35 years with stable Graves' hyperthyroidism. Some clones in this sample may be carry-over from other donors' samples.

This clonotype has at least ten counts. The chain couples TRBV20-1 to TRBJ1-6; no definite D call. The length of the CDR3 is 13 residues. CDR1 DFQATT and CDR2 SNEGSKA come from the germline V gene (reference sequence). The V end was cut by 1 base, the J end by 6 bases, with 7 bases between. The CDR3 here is CSARGTGNSPLHF. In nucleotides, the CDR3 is TGCAGTGCTAGAGGGACCGGTAATTCACCCCTCCACTTT.

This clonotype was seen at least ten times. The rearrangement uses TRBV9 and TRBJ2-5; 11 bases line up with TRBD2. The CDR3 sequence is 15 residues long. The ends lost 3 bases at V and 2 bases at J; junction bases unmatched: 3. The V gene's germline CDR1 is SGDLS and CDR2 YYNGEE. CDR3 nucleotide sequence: TGTGCCAGCAGCGCGGGACTAGCGGTACAAGAGACCCAGTACTTC. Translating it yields CASSAGLAVQETQYF.

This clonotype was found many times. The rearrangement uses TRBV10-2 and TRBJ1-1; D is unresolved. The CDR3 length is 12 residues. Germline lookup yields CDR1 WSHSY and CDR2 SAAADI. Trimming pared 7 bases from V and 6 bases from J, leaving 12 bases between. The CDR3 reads CASTMDGSEAFF. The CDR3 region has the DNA TGCGCCAGCACCATGGACGGCTCTGAAGCTTTCTTT.

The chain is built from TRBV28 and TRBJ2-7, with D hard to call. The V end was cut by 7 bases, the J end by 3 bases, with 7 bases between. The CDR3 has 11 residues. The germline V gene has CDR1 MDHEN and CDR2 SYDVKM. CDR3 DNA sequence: TGTGCCAGCACAAGCAACTACGAGCAGTACTTC. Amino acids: CASTSNYEQYF.

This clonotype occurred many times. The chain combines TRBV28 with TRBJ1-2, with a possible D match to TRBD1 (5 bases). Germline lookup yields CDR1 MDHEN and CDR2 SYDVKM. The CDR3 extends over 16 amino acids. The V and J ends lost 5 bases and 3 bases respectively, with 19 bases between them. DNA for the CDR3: TGTGCCAGCAGTCGAAAAGTAGGGCGGGGGGACTATGGCTACACCTTC. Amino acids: CASSRKVGRGDYGYTF.

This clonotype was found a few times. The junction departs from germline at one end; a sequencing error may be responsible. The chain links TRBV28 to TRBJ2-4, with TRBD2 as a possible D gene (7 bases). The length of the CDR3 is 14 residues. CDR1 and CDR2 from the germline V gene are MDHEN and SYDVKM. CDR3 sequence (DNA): TGTGCCAGCAGTTTGGGCGGGAGCCGGGACATTAAGTACTTC. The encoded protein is CASSLGGSRDIKYF.

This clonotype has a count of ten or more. CDR3 in DNA: TGTGCCAGCAGCCCCAGCGCCCCGTTGGGCAGCTCCTACGAGCAGTACTTC. It translates to CASSPSAPLGSSYEQYF. The chain uses TRBV7-9 and TRBJ2-7; no clear D. V dropped 5 bases and J dropped 0 bases, with 20 bases sitting between them. CDR3 length: 17 residues. Germline CDR1 SEHNR, CDR2 FQNEAQ (reference sequence).

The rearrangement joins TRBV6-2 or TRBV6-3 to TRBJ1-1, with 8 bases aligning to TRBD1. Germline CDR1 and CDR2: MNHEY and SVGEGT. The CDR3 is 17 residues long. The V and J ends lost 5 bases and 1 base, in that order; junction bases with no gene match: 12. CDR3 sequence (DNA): TGTGCCAGCAGTCTTTTAACCGGGACAGGACCGAACACTGAAGCTTTCTTT. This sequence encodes CASSLLTGTGPNTEAFF.

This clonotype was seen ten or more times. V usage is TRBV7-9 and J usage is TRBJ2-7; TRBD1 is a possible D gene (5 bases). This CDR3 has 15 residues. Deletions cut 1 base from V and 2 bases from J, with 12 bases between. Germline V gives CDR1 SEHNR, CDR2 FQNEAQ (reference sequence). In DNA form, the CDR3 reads TGTGCCAGCAGCTTAGTACAGGCAACAACCTACGAGCAGTACTTC. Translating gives CASSLVQATTYEQYF.

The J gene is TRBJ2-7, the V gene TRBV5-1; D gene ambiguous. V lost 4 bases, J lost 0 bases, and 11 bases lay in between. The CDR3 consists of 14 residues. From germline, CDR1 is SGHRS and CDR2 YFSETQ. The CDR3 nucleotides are TGCGCCAGCAGCCCTGGACCGAGCTCCTACGAGCAGTACTTC. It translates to CASSPGPSSYEQYF.

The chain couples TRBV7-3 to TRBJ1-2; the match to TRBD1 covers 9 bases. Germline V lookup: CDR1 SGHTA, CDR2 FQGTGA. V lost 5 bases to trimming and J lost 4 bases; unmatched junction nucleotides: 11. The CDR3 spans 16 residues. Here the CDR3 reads CASSPNPGQGFYGYTF. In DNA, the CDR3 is TGTGCCAGCAGCCCTAACCCGGGACAGGGCTTCTATGGCTACACCTTC.

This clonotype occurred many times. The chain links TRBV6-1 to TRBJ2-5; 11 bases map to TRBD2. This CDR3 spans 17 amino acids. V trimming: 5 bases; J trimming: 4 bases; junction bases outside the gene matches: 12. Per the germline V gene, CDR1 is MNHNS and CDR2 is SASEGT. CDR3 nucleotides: TGTGCCAGCAGTAAGAGCTTGGGACTAGCGGCCAGAGAGACCCAGTACTTC. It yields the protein CASSKSLGLAARETQYF.

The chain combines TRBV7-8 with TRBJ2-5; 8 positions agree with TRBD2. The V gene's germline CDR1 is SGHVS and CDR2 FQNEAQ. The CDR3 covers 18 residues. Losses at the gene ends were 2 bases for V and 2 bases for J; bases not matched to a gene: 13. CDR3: CASSLRAAGDPDQETQYF. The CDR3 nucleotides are TGTGCCAGCAGCTTAAGGGCAGCGGGGGACCCGGATCAAGAGACCCAGTACTTC. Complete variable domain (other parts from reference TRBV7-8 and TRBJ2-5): GAGVSQSPRYKVAKRGQDVALRCDPISGHVSLFWYQQALGQGPEFLTYFQNEAQLDKSGLPSDRFFAERPEGSVSTLKIQRTQQEDSAVYLCASSLRAAGDPDQETQYFGPGTRLLVL.

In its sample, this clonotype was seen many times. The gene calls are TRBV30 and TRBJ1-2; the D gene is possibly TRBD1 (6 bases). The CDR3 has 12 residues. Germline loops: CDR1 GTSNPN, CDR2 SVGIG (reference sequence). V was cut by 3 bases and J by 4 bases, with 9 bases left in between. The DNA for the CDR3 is TGTGCCTGGAGATCGGACAGCTATGGCTACACCTTC. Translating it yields CAWRSDSYGYTF.

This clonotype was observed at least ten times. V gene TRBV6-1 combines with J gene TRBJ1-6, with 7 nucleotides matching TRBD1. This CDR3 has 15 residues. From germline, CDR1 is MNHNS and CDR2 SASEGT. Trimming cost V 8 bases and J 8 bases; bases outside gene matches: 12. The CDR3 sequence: CASAQTGYGDSPLHF. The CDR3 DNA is TGTGCCAGCGCCCAGACAGGGTACGGGGATTCACCCCTCCACTTT.

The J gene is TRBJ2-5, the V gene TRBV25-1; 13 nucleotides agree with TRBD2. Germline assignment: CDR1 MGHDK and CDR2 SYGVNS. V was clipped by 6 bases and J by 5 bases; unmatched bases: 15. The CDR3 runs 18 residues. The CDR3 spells CASRPSPTSGGARETQYF. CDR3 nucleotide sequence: TGTGCCAGCAGGCCAAGCCCCACTAGCGGGGGGGCCAGGGAGACCCAGTACTTC.

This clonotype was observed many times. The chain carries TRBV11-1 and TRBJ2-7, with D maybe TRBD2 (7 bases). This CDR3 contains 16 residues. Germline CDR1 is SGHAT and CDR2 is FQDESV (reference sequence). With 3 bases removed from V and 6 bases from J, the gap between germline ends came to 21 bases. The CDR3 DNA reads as TGTGCCAGCAGCTTGGGTTTAGGGGGGGGCAACGGCGAGCAGTACTTC. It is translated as CASSLGLGGGNGEQYF.

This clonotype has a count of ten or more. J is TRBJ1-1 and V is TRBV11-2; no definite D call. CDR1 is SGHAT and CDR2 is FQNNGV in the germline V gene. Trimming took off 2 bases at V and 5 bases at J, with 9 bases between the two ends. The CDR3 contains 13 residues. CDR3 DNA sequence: TGTGCCAGCAGCTTACCGTCTTTAACTGAAGCTTTCTTT. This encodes CASSLPSLTEAFF.

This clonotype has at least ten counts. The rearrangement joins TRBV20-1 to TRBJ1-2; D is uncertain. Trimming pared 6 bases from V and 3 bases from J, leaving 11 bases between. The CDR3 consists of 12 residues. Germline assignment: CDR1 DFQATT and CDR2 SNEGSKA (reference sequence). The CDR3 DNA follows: TGCAGTGCAAAGAACCTAGACTATGGCTACACCTTC. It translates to CSAKNLDYGYTF.

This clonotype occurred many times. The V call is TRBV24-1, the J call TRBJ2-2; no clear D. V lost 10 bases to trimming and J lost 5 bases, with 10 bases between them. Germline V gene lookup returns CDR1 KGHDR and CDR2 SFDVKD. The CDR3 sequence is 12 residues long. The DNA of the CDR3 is TGTGCCACGAGAAGGAGTACCGGGGAGCTGTTTTTT. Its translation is CATRRSTGELFF.

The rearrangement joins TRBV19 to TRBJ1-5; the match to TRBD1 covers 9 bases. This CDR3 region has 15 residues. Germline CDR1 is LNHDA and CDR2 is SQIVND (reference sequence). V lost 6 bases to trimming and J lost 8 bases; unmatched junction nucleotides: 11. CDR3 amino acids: CASSPQQGAGEPQHF. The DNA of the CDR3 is TGTGCCAGTAGCCCACAACAGGGGGCAGGGGAGCCCCAGCATTTT.

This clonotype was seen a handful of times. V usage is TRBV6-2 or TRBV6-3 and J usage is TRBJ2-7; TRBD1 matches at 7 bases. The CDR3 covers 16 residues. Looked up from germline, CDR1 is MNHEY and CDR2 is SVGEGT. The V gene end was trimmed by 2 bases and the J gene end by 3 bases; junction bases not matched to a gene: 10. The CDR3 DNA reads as TGTGCCAGCAGTTACGACCGGGACAGAATCCTCTACGAGCAGTACTTC. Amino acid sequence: CASSYDRDRILYEQYF.

For the CDR3, the DNA is TGTGCCAGTAGTATAACCGGGGGCGAAGATAGCAATCAGCCCCAGCATTTT. It specifies CASSITGGEDSNQPQHF. This chain uses TRBV19 with TRBJ1-5, with D possibly matching TRBD1 (6 bases). The CDR3 is made up of 17 amino acids. Germline CDR1 is LNHDA and CDR2 is SQIVND (reference sequence). V was trimmed by 2 bases and J by 0 bases, leaving 14 bases between them.

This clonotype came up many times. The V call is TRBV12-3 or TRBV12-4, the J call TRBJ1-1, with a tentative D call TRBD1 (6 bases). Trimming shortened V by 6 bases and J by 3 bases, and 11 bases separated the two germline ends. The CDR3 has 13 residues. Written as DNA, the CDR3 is TGTGCCAGCAGCTTGGAGGGGGACACTGAAGCTTTCTTT. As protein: CASSLEGDTEAFF.

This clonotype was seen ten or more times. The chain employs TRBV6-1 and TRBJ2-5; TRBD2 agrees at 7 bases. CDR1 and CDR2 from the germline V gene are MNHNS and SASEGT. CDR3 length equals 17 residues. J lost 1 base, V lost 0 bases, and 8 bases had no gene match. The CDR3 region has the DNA TGTGCCAGCAGTGAAGCTGAGCTTGGGAGGGTCCAAGAGACCCAGTACTTC. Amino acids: CASSEAELGRVQETQYF.

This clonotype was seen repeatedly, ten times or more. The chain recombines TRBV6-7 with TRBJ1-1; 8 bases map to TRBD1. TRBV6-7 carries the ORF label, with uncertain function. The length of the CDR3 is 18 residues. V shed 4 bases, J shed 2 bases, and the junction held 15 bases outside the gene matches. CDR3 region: CASSSWGRGRKGNTEAFF. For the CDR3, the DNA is TGTGCCAGCAGTTCATGGGGCAGGGGGCGCAAGGGAAACACTGAAGCTTTCTTT.

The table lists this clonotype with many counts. This chain's CDR3 is CASSSNSQITDTQYF. DNA of the CDR3: TGTGCCAGCAGCTCAAACTCCCAGATCACAGATACGCAGTATTTT. V is TRBV11-1 and J is TRBJ2-3; D gene unclear. CDR1 is SGHAT, CDR2 FQDESV, per germline (reference sequence). Trimming removed 4 bases from V and 2 bases from J, with 13 bases in between. The CDR3 is 15 amino acids.

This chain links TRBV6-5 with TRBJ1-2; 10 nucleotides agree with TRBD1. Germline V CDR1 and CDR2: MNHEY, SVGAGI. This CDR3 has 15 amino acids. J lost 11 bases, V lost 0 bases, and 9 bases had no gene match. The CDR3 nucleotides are TGTGCCAGCAGTTACTCCGGGGACAGGGGCAATCGTTACACCTTC. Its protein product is CASSYSGDRGNRYTF.

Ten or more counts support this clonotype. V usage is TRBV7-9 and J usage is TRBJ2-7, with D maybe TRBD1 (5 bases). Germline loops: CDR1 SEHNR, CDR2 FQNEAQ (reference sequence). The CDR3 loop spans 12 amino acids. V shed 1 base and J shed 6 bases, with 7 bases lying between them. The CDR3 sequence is CASSLEGVEQYF. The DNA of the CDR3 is TGTGCCAGCAGCTTAGAAGGGGTCGAGCAGTACTTC.